A selection of T cell receptor beta chains follows, all from one sample in a study of shared clonotypes between healthy human individuals. TCRdb's table, derived via immunoSEQ multiplex PCR, lists solely in-frame clones and lacks some. This repertoire shows around 510,000 clones, roughly four fifths found once; its top ten account for approximately 12%. Sequencing was performed on PBMCs. Receptors were obtained from a woman between 40 and 55 years old in good health. Some clones in this sample may be carry-over from other donors' samples. Each CDR3 is given with its conserved first and last residue. Fields, in order: J gene, V gene, D gene, clone size, CDR3 length, CDR3 protein, CDR3 DNA. D genes are given only for firm matches. Only some rows state a clone size, as once, few, many or a class for expanded clones.

TRBJ1-3	TRBV7-9	TRBD1	few	17	CASSVRDRGFSGNTIYF	TGTGCCAGCAGCGTCCGGGACAGGGGTTTCTCTGGAAACACCATATATTTT
TRBJ1-2	TRBV6-1	NA	once	13	CASSEGPAGGYTF	TGTGCCAGCAGTGAGGGTCCCGCTGGGGGCTACACCTTC
TRBJ2-1	TRBV2	TRBD2	NA	15	CASRTSGRGLNEQFF	TGTGCCAGTAGGACTAGCGGGAGGGGTTTGAATGAGCAGTTCTTC
TRBJ2-2	TRBV27	NA	NA	15	CASSFWGSPAGELFF	TGTGCCAGCAGTTTCTGGGGGAGTCCGGCCGGGGAGCTGTTTTTT
TRBJ2-7	TRBV6-1	NA	NA	15	CASSVVDSRTYEQYF	TGTGCCAGCAGTGTTGTAGACAGCAGAACCTACGAGCAGTACTTC
TRBJ2-1	TRBV5-4	TRBD2	NA	16	CASSSPTSGRDNEQFF	TGTGCCAGCAGCTCACCAACTAGCGGGAGGGACAATGAGCAGTTCTTC
TRBJ2-3	TRBV15	NA	NA	15	CATSIPLGGTDTQYF	TGTGCCACCAGCATACCGCTAGGTGGCACAGATACGCAGTATTTT
TRBJ2-3	TRBV4-3	NA	NA	17	CASSQDPTPGGTDTQYF	TGCGCCAGCAGCCAAGACCCGACCCCGGGGGGCACAGATACGCAGTATTTT
TRBJ2-3	TRBV9	NA	NA	15	CASSPYGRGGDTQYF	TGTGCCAGCAGCCCCTACGGTCGAGGGGGAGATACGCAGTATTTT
TRBJ1-2	TRBV28	TRBD1	NA	14	CASSWDRVPYGYTF	TGTGCCAGCAGTTGGGACAGGGTTCCGTATGGCTACACCTTC
TRBJ2-7	TRBV15	NA	NA	16	CATSSGGKPTQLEQYF	TGTGCCACCAGCAGTGGGGGGAAACCTACACAGCTCGAGCAGTACTTC
TRBJ2-1	TRBV4-2	TRBD2	NA	18	CASSLAGASGSLYNEQFF	TGTGCCAGCAGCTTGGCCGGGGCTAGCGGGAGCCTCTACAATGAGCAGTTCTTC
TRBJ2-7	TRBV5-1	TRBD1	NA	15	CASSLDAGQGAEQYF	TGCGCCAGCAGCTTGGACGCGGGACAGGGGGCCGAGCAGTACTTC
TRBJ2-3	TRBV28	NA	NA	14	CASSLEDFTDTQYF	TGTGCCAGCAGTTTAGAGGACTTCACAGATACGCAGTATTTT
TRBJ1-4	TRBV6-6	NA	NA	15	CASSYKALGNEKLFF	TGTGCCAGCAGTTACAAGGCGTTGGGAAATGAAAAACTGTTTTTT
TRBJ2-2	TRBV6-5	NA	NA	12	CASSRGSGELFF	TGTGCCAGCAGTAGGGGGTCCGGGGAGCTGTTTTTT
TRBJ1-1	TRBV30	NA	many	13	CAWTSLGWTEAFF	TGTGCCTGGACCTCCCTGGGGTGGACTGAAGCTTTCTTT
TRBJ2-1	TRBV11-2	TRBD2	NA	16	CASSLFPSGNYNEQFF	TGTGCCAGCAGCTTATTTCCTAGCGGGAACTACAATGAGCAGTTCTTC
TRBJ2-2	TRBV30	TRBD2	many	16	CAWPSGSSPDTGELFF	TGTGCCTGGCCCAGCGGGAGCAGCCCGGACACCGGGGAGCTGTTTTTT
TRBJ2-5	TRBV7-2	NA	NA	15	CASSLTIGGGETQYF	TGTGCCAGCAGCTTAACCATCGGGGGCGGGGAGACCCAGTACTTC
TRBJ2-1	TRBV5-1	NA	NA	15	CASSLRSSSYNEQFF	TGCGCCAGCAGCCTTAGGAGTAGCTCCTACAATGAGCAGTTCTTC
TRBJ1-1	TRBV5-1	TRBD1	NA	16	CASSPGGAGGNTEAFF	TGCGCCAGCAGCCCAGGGGGCGCCGGGGGGAACACTGAAGCTTTCTTT
TRBJ2-6	TRBV2	NA	few	18	CASIMTGSHLSGANVLTF	TGTGCCAGCATTATGACAGGCTCCCATCTCTCTGGGGCCAACGTCCTGACTTTC
TRBJ2-1	TRBV5-4	TRBD2	NA	13	CASSSREGLGQFF	TGTGCCAGCAGCTCGCGGGAGGGCCTGGGGCAGTTCTTC
TRBJ1-2	TRBV5-8	NA	NA	15	CASSPLPRRNYGYTF	TGTGCCAGCAGCCCTCTTCCGAGGAGGAACTATGGCTACACCTTC
TRBJ2-1	TRBV7-9	NA	NA	15	CASSPRLELRDEQFF	TGTGCCAGCAGCCCGCGACTAGAACTTCGCGATGAGCAGTTCTTC
TRBJ1-1	TRBV7-8	NA	many	14	CATKRGTGNTEAFF	TGTGCCACCAAAAGAGGTACGGGGAACACTGAAGCTTTCTTT
TRBJ1-2	TRBV7-2	TRBD1	few	14	CASSRPWTGYGYTF	TGTGCCAGCAGCCGACCGTGGACAGGCTATGGCTACACCTTC
TRBJ1-5	TRBV28	NA	once	15	CASSLVGISNQPQHF	TGTGCCAGCAGTCTGGTAGGGATTAGCAATCAGCCCCAGCATTTT
TRBJ1-6	TRBV6-1	NA	once	15	CASSAGDGTSSPLHF	TGTGCCAGCAGTGCAGGGGACGGCACCTCTTCACCCCTCCACTTT
TRBJ2-1	TRBV2	TRBD2	once	13	CASGTSGRDEQFF	TGTGCCAGCGGGACTAGCGGGAGGGATGAGCAGTTCTTC
TRBJ2-7	TRBV29-1	NA	NA	14	CSVCPRQGSDEQYF	TGCAGCGTATGCCCCCGGCAGGGTAGCGACGAGCAGTACTTC
TRBJ2-4	TRBV4-1	TRBD2	NA	16	CASSQGLAGVLGIQYF	TGCGCCAGCAGCCAAGGACTAGCGGGTGTTTTGGGCATTCAGTACTTC
TRBJ2-7	TRBV27	NA	NA	14	CASSLVGSGYEQYF	TGTGCCAGCAGTTTGGTAGGGTCGGGCTACGAGCAGTACTTC
TRBJ2-1	TRBV7-2	TRBD2	NA	14	CASSQTSAYNEQFF	TGTGCCAGCAGCCAGACTAGCGCCTACAATGAGCAGTTCTTC
TRBJ1-2	TRBV7-2	TRBD1	NA	13	CASSFTGADGYTF	TGTGCCAGCAGTTTTACAGGGGCGGATGGCTACACCTTC
TRBJ2-7	TRBV29-1	TRBD1	few	11	CSADRGGEQYF	TGCAGCGCTGACAGGGGAGGCGAGCAGTACTTC
TRBJ1-3	TRBV25-1	NA	NA	17	CASSEVNRVWSGNTIYF	TGTGCCAGCAGTGAGGTCAACAGGGTATGGTCTGGAAACACCATATATTTT
TRBJ2-5	TRBV2	NA	NA	11	CATKYQETQYF	TGTGCCACCAAGTACCAAGAGACCCAGTACTTC
TRBJ1-5	TRBV7-8	NA	NA	15	CASSSRAWVNQPQHF	TGTGCCAGCAGCTCCCGGGCCTGGGTAAATCAGCCCCAGCATTTT
TRBJ2-1	TRBV11-2	NA	NA	13	CASSLERGNEQFF	TGTGCCAGCAGCTTAGAAAGGGGAAATGAGCAGTTCTTC
TRBJ1-1	TRBV9	TRBD1	few	14	CASSPRDSGTEAFF	TGTGCCAGCAGCCCCCGGGACAGTGGGACTGAAGCTTTCTTT
TRBJ2-2	TRBV29-1	TRBD1	NA	14	CSGRQGASTGELFF	TGCAGCGGACGACAGGGAGCCAGCACCGGGGAGCTGTTTTTT
TRBJ2-5	TRBV5-4	NA	NA	12	CASSLDRETQYF	TGTGCCAGCAGTTTGGACAGAGAGACCCAGTACTTC
TRBJ2-5	TRBV4-2	NA	NA	15	CASSQDTALGETQYF	TGTGCCAGCAGCCAAGATACGGCCCTCGGGGAGACCCAGTACTTC
TRBJ2-1	TRBV7-2	TRBD2	NA	15	CASSSGLVHYNEQFF	TGTGCCAGCAGCTCGGGACTAGTTCATTACAATGAGCAGTTCTTC
TRBJ2-5	TRBV5-4	TRBD1	NA	17	CASSLGQGYANQQTQYF	TGTGCCAGCAGCCTCGGACAGGGGTACGCAAACCAACAGACCCAGTACTTC
TRBJ2-5	TRBV2	NA	NA	14	CASSQGGVWETQYF	TGTGCCAGCTCACAGGGTGGAGTCTGGGAGACCCAGTACTTC